The 21 T cell receptor beta chains below were found in one sample sequenced in a study of blood T cell repertoires in COVID-19. The table came from immunoSEQ multiplex PCR; TCRdb's copy has only in-frame clones and leaves some out. Among roughly 87,000 clones, approximately 89% were seen once, and the ten largest hold approximately 5.2%. The specimen was peripheral blood. Receptor source: a woman older than 75 with active COVID-19.

This clone was detected only a few times. The CDR3 coding sequence is TGTGCCATCAGTGAGGTTAGAGGCGCGAATGAGCAGTTCTTC. Its protein is CAISEVRGANEQFF. The chain recombines TRBV10-3 with TRBJ2-1; D ambiguous. Germline V gives CDR1 ENHRY, CDR2 SYGVKD. This CDR3 is 14 amino acids long. Trimming took 2 bases from V and 7 from J, leaving 12 bases between them.

This chain links TRBV2 with TRBJ2-5; a possible D gene is TRBD2 (5 bases). Between the trimmed V and J ends, which lost 5 bases and 1 base, there was a span of 8 bases. This CDR3 has 13 amino acids. Germline lookup yields CDR1 SNHLY and CDR2 FYNNEI. CDR3 in DNA: TGTGCCAGCAGTCTACTAGGCCAAGAGACCCAGTACTTC. Protein sequence: CASSLLGQETQYF. The entire variable domain, with the rest obtained from reference TRBV2 and TRBJ2-5, is as follows: EPEVTQTPSHQVTQMGQEVILRCVPISNHLYFYWYRQILGQKVEFLVSFYNNEISEKSEIFDDQFSVERPDGSNFTLKIRSTKLEDSAMYFCASSLLGQETQYFGPGTRLLVL.

The chain carries TRBV7-9 and TRBJ2-7, with D perhaps TRBD2 (6 bases). Trimming took 2 bases from V and 5 from J, leaving 25 bases between them. The CDR3 spans 18 residues. Germline V gene data show CDR1 as SEHNR and CDR2 as FQNEAQ (reference sequence). CDR3 DNA: TGTGCCAGCAGCTTAATGCCCTCAAAAACCCGGGAGAGGCACGAGCAGTACTTC. As protein: CASSLMPSKTRERHEQYF.

This sequence joins TRBV27 and TRBJ1-1, with D unclear. V was shortened by 7 bases and J by 1 base, with 19 bases between the two germline ends. The CDR3 has 16 residues. Germline assignment: CDR1 MNHEY and CDR2 SMNVEV (reference sequence). DNA for the CDR3: TGTGCCAGCACCCCGGCGGGGATCCTCCCGAACACTGAAGCTTTCTTT. Protein sequence: CASTPAGILPNTEAFF.

The chain uses TRBV28 and TRBJ2-7, with no clear D. Germline V CDR1 and CDR2: MDHEN, SYDVKM. CDR3 length: 13 amino acids. V lost 2 bases to trimming and J lost 2 bases, with 7 bases between them. CDR3 residues: CASSLAPTYEQYF. In DNA form, the CDR3 reads TGTGCCAGCAGTTTAGCCCCTACCTACGAGCAGTACTTC.

The chain has TRBV4-2 and TRBJ2-5; 14 nucleotides match TRBD2. The CDR3 has 16 amino acids. Germline CDR1 reads LGHNA; CDR2 reads YNFKEQ. V dropped 4 bases and J dropped 4; count of bases not matched to a gene: 5. The CDR3 reads CASSLGTSGSGETQYF. The DNA of the CDR3 is TGTGCCAGCAGCCTCGGGACTAGCGGGAGTGGAGAGACCCAGTACTTC.

This chain joins TRBV4-1 and TRBJ2-2; perhaps TRBD1 as D (5 bases). Germline V gives CDR1 MGHRA, CDR2 YSYEKL. Trimming removed 1 base at V and 1 base at J, with 10 bases between. The CDR3 has 16 amino acids. In DNA form, the CDR3 reads TGCGCCAGCAGCCAAGTCCCCGGACAGAACACCGGGGAGCTGTTTTTT. The encoded protein is CASSQVPGQNTGELFF.

The genes are TRBV7-2 and TRBJ2-3; a weak D match, TRBD2 (5 bases). Germline lookup yields CDR1 SGHTA and CDR2 FQGNSA. The CDR3 runs 12 residues. V was clipped by 7 bases and J by 4 bases, with 9 bases between them. DNA for the CDR3: TGTGCCAGCAAATCCGGGGCAGATACGCAGTATTTT. Protein product: CASKSGADTQYF.

V and J are TRBV5-5 and TRBJ2-2, with a possible D match to TRBD2 (7 bases). Between the trimmed V and J ends, which lost 3 bases and 3 bases, there was a span of 18 bases. The CDR3 is made up of 17 amino acids. Germline V gene lookup returns CDR1 SGHKS and CDR2 YYEKEE (reference sequence). As DNA, the CDR3 is TGTGCCAGCAGCTATGTCGCGGGGGCGACGCACACCGGGGAGCTGTTTTTT. As protein: CASSYVAGATHTGELFF.

This sequence joins TRBV11-3 and TRBJ2-3; TRBD2 aligns across 10 bases. CDR3 length equals 15 residues. Germline lookup yields CDR1 SGHNT and CDR2 YENEEA. With 5 bases clipped from V and 4 bases from J, the junction kept 6 bases outside the gene matches. This chain's CDR3 is CASSESGRAADTQYF. The CDR3 DNA follows: TGTGCCAGCAGCGAAAGCGGGAGGGCCGCAGATACGCAGTATTTT.

The chain carries TRBV27 and TRBJ2-7, with D possibly being TRBD2 (6 bases). V was shortened by 1 base and J by 2 bases, with 15 bases between the two germline ends. CDR1 and CDR2 from the germline V gene are MNHEY and SMNVEV (reference sequence). The CDR3 has 16 residues. As DNA, the CDR3 is TGTGCCAGCAGTTTATGGGAAACCGGGAGTGCCTACGAGCAGTACTTC. Protein sequence: CASSLWETGSAYEQYF.

The chain combines TRBV28 with TRBJ1-1; D possibly corresponds to TRBD1 (5 bases). Germline CDR1 reads MDHEN; CDR2 reads SYDVKM. The V and J ends lost 2 bases and 6 bases respectively, with 10 bases between them. This CDR3 comprises 13 residues. CDR3 nucleotide sequence: TGTGCCAGCAGTTTAACGGGGGGAGCTGAAGCTTTCTTT. It translates to CASSLTGGAEAFF.

The chain joins TRBV14 to TRBJ2-7, with 8 positions matching TRBD2. Germline V lookup: CDR1 SGHDN, CDR2 FVKESK. V dropped 10 bases and J dropped 3; count of bases not matched to a gene: 8. This CDR3 has 13 residues. The CDR3 DNA follows: TGTGCCACTAGAAGGAGCGGGAGCTACGAGCAGTACTTC. This gives the protein CATRRSGSYEQYF. The full variable domain, rest sourced from reference TRBV14 and TRBJ2-7, is EAGVTQFPSHSVIEKGQTVTLRCDPISGHDNLYWYRRVMGKEIKFLLHFVKESKQDESGMPNNRFLAERTGGTYSTLKVQPAELEDSGVYFCATRRSGSYEQYFGPGTRLTVT.

This clone was seen a few times. CDR3 loop: CASSYEQMNTGELFF. The CDR3, as DNA: TGTGCCAGCAGTTACGAACAGATGAACACCGGGGAGCTGTTTTTT. The chain uses TRBV6-2 or TRBV6-3 and TRBJ2-2; D unclear. The germline V gene encodes CDR1 MNHEY and CDR2 SVGEGT. With 2 bases removed from V and 1 base from J, the gap between germline ends came to 8 bases. CDR3 size: 15 residues.

The chain recombines TRBV21-1 with TRBJ2-3; the table's TRBD1 call for D was not verified on the DNA. TRBV21-1 is marked as a pseudogene. CDR3 length equals 16 residues. DNA for the CDR3: TGTGCCAGCAGCAAACAGACAGGGGAGAAAACAGATACGCAGTATTTT. This sequence encodes CASSKQTGEKTDTQYF.

J is TRBJ2-1 and V is TRBV5-4; 11 nucleotides agree with TRBD2. Germline CDR1 is SGHNT and CDR2 is YYREEE (reference sequence). V was pared by 6 bases and J by 4 bases, with 6 bases of the junction left unmatched. This CDR3 spans 15 amino acids. The CDR3 nucleotides are TGTGCCAGCAAATCCGGGACTAGCGGTTACAATGAGCAGTTCTTC. Its translation: CASKSGTSGYNEQFF.

The chain is built from TRBV20-1 and TRBJ1-1; D unclear. The CDR3 spans 11 residues. In germline, CDR1 is DFQATT, CDR2 SNEGSKA (reference sequence). Trimming removed 3 bases from V and 5 bases from J, with 7 bases in between. In DNA, the CDR3 is TGCAGTGCTAGGGAGAATACTGAAGCTTTCTTT. Translation: CSARENTEAFF.

This sequence joins TRBV9 and TRBJ2-2; TRBD2 aligns across 8 bases. Looked up from germline, CDR1 is SGDLS and CDR2 is YYNGEE. There are 13 residues in the CDR3. Trimming cost V 5 bases and J 5 bases; bases outside gene matches: 2. The DNA for the CDR3 is TGTGCCAGCAGTTCTAGCGGGACCGGGGAGCTGTTTTTT. Its translation is CASSSSGTGELFF.

The chain carries TRBV28 and TRBJ2-1; 9 nucleotides align to TRBD1. With 6 bases clipped from V and 3 bases from J, the junction kept 9 bases outside the gene matches. The CDR3 covers 16 residues. Germline CDR1 and CDR2: MDHEN and SYDVKM. Written as DNA, the CDR3 is TGTGCCAGCAGCCGCCTCACAGGGGGCTTCTACAATGAGCAGTTCTTC. This encodes CASSRLTGGFYNEQFF. The full variable domain, its missing parts supplied by reference TRBV28 and TRBJ2-1, is DVKVTQSSRYLVKRTGEKVFLECVQDMDHENMFWYRQDPGLGLRLIYFSYDVKMKEKGDIPEGYSVSREKKERFSLILESASTNQTSMYLCASSRLTGGFYNEQFFGPGTRLTVL.

The rearrangement joins TRBV7-2 to TRBJ2-5, with TRBD1 matching over 8 bases. V shed 10 bases, J shed 5 bases, and the junction held 12 bases outside the gene matches. In germline, CDR1 is SGHTA, CDR2 FQGNSA. The CDR3 is 14 amino acids. For the CDR3, the DNA is TGTGCCACAATGCAGGGGGCAGGCGGGGAGACCCAGTACTTC. Translated, it gives CATMQGAGGETQYF.

This clone was found a few times. J is TRBJ2-2 and V is TRBV2; TRBD1 aligns across 7 bases. Germline V lookup: CDR1 SNHLY, CDR2 FYNNEI. J lost 6 bases, V lost 2 bases, and 0 bases had no gene match. The CDR3 runs to 13 residues. CDR3 loop: CASSEQGAGELFF. CDR3 DNA: TGTGCCAGCAGTGAACAGGGGGCCGGGGAGCTGTTTTTT.